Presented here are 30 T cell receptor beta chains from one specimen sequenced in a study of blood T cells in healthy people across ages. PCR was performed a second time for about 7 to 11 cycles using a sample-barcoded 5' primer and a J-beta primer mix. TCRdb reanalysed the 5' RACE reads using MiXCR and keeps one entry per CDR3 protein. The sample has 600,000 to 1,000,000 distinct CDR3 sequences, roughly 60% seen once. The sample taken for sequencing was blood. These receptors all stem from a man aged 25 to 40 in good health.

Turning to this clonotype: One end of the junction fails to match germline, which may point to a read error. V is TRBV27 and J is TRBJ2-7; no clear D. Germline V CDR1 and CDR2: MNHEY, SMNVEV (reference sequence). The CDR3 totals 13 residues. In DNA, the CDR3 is TGTGCCAGCAGTACGGCATTCAACTACGAGCGGTACTTC. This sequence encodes CASSTAFNYERYF.

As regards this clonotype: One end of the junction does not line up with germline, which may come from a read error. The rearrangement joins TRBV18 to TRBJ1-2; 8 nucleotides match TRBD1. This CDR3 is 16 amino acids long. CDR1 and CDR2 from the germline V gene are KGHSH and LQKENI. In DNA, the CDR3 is TGTGCCAGCTCATACGCCGGGACAGGATATAACTGTGGCTACACCTTC. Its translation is CASSYAGTGYNCGYTF.

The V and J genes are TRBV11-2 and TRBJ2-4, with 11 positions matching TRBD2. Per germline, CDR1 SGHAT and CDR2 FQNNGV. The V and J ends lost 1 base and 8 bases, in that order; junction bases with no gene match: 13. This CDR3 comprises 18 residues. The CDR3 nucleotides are TGTGCCAGCAGCTTAGTGGTTAGACTAGCGGGGCCTAGGGACATTCAGTACTTC. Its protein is CASSLVVRLAGPRDIQYF.

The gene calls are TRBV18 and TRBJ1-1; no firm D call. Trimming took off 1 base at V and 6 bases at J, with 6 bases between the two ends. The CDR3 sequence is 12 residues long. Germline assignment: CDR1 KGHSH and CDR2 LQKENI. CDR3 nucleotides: TGTGCCAGCTCACCACGAGGCCCTGAAGCTTTCTTT. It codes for CASSPRGPEAFF.

The CDR3 sequence is CASQGRSYGYTF. The CDR3 DNA reads TGTGCCAGCCAGGGGCGATCCTATGGCTACACCTTC. V gene TRBV6-6 combines with J gene TRBJ1-2; tentative D call: TRBD1 (6 bases). Trimming left V 8 bases short and J 4 bases short, with 11 bases between. Germline loops: CDR1 MNHNY, CDR2 SVGAGI (reference sequence). This CDR3 region has 12 residues.

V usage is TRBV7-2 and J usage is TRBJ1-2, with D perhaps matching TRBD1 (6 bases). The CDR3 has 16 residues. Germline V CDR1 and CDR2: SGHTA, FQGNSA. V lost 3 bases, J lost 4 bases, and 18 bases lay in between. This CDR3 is CASSFSRGHSPYGYTF. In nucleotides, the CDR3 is TGTGCCAGCAGCTTTAGCCGGGGGCATTCCCCCTATGGCTACACCTTC.

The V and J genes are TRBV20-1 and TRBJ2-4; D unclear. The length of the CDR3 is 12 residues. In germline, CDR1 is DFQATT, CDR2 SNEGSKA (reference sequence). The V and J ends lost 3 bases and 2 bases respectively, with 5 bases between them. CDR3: CSASLPKNIQYF. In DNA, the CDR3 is TGCAGTGCTAGTTTACCCAAAAACATTCAGTACTTC.

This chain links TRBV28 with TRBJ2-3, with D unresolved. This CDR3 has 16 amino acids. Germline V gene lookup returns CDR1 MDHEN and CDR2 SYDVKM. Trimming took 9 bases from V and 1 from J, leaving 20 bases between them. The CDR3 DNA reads TGTGCCAGTAGTACGCAGGTGGCCGTTGGCACAGATACGCAGTATTTT. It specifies CASSTQVAVGTDTQYF.

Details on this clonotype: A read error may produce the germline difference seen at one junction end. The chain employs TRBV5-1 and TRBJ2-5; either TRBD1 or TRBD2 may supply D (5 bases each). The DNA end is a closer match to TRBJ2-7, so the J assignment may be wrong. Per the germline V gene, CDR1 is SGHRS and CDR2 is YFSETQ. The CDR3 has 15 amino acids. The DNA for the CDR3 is TGCGTCAGCAGCTTAGACCCGGGACCCCAATACGAGCAGTACTTC. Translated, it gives CVSSLDPGPQYEQYF.

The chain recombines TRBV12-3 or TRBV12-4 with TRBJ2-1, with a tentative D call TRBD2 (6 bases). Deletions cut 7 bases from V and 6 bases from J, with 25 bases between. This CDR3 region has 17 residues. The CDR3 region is CASNTPRGIGGVNEQFF. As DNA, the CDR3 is TGTGCCAGCAACACCCCCCGCGGGATTGGAGGGGTCAATGAGCAGTTCTTC.

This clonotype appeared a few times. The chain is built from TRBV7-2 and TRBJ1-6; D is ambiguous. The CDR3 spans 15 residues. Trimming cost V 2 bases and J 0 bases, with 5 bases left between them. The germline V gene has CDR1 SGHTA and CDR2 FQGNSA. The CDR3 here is CASSLSSSYNSPLHF. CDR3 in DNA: TGTGCCAGCAGCTTAAGTAGCTCCTATAATTCACCCCTCCACTTT.

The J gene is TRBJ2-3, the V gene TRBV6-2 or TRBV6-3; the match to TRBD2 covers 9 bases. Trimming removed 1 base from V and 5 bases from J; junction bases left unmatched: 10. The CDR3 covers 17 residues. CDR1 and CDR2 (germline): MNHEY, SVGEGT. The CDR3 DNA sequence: TGTGCCAGCAGTTACTTAGGGACTAGCCTATCTGGAGATACGCAGTATTTT. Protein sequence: CASSYLGTSLSGDTQYF.

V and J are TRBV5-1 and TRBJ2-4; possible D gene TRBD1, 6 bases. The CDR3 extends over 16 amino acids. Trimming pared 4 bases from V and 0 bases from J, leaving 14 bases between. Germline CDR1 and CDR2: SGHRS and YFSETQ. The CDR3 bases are TGCGCCAGCAGCCCAAGACAGGCGCTAGCCAAAAACATTCAGTACTTC. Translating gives CASSPRQALAKNIQYF.

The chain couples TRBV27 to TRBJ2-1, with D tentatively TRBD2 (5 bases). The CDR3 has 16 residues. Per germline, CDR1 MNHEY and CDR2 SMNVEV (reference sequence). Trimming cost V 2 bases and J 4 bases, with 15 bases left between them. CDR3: CASSLQGLEAYNEQFF. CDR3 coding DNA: TGTGCCAGCAGTTTACAAGGACTGGAGGCGTACAATGAGCAGTTCTTC.

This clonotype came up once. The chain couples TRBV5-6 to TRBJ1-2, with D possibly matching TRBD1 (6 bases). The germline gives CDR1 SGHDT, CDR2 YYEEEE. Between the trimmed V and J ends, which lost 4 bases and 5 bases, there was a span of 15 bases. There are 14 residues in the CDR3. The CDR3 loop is CASSKPGTSYGYTF. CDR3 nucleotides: TGTGCCAGCAGCAAACCCGGGACAAGTTATGGCTACACCTTC.

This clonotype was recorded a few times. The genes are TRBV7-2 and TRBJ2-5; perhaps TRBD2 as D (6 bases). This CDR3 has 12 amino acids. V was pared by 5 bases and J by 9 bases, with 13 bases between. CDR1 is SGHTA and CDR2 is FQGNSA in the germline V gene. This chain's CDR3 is CASSPRERAQYF. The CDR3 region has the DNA TGTGCCAGCAGCCCTAGAGAGCGGGCCCAGTACTTC.

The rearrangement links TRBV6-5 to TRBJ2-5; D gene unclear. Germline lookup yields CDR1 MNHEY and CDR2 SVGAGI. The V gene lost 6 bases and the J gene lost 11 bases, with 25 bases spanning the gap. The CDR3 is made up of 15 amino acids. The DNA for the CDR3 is TGTGCCAGCAGAAGTGGGCCCCTCGATGGCGATGAGCAGTACTTC. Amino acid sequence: CASRSGPLDGDEQYF.

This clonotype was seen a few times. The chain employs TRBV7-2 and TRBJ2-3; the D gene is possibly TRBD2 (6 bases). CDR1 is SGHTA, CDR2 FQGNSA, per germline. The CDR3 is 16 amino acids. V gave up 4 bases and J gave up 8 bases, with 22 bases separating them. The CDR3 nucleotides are TGTGCCAGCAGCTCCTCCCCTGGAGGGCAGGGTGGTACGCAGTATTTT. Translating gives CASSSSPGGQGGTQYF.

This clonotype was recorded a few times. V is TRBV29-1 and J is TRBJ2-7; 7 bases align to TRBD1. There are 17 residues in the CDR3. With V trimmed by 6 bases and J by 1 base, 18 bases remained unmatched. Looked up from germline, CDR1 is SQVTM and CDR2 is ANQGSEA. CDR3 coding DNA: TGCAGCGTCTACTGGGATCTGGAGGAACAGGGGTCCTACGAGCAGTACTTC. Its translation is CSVYWDLEEQGSYEQYF.

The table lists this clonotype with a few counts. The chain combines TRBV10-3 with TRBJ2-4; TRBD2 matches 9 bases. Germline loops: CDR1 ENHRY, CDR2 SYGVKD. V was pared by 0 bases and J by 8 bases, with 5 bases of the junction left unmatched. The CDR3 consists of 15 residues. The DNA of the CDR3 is TGTGCCATCAGTGAGTCTAGCGGGAGTGGAGACATTCAGTACTTC. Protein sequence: CAISESSGSGDIQYF.

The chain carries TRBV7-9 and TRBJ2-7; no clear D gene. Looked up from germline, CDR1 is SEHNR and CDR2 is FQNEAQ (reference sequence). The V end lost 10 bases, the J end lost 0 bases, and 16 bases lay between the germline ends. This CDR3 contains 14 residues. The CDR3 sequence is CATLASAGSYEQYF. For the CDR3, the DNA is TGTGCCACCCTCGCGTCAGCAGGCTCCTACGAGCAGTACTTC.

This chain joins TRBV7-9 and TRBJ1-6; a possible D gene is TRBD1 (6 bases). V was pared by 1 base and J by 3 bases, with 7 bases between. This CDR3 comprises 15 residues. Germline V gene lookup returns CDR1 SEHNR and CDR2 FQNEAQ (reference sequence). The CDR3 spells CASSLDRVYNSPLHF. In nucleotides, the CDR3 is TGTGCCAGCAGCTTAGACAGGGTCTATAATTCACCCCTCCACTTT.

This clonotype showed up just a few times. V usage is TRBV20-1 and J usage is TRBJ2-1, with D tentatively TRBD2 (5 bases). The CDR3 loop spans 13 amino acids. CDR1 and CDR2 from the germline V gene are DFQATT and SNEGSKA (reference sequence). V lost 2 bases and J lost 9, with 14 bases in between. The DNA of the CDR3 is TGCAGTGCTAGACCGGGCCACGCGGGTGAGCAGTTCTTC. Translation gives CSARPGHAGEQFF.

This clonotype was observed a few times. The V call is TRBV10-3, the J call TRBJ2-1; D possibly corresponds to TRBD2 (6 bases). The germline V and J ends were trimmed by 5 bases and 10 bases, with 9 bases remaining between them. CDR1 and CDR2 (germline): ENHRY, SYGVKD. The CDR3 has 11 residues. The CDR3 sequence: CAISRGEEQFF. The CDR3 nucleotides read TGTGCCATCAGTCGCGGGGAAGAGCAGTTCTTC.

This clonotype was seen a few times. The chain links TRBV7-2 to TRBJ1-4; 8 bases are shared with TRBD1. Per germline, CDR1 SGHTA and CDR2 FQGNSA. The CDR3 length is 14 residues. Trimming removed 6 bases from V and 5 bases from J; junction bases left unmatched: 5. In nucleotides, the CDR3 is TGTGCCAGCAGGACAGGGGCCCGGAATGAAAAACTGTTTTTT. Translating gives CASRTGARNEKLFF.

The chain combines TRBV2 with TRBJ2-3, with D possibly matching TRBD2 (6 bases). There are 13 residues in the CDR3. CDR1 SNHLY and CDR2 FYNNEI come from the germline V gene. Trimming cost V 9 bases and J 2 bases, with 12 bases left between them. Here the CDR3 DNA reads TGTGCCAGTCGGACGGGGGTCACAGATACGCAGTATTTT. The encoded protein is CASRTGVTDTQYF. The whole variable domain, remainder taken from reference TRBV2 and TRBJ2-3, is EPEVTQTPSHQVTQMGQEVILRCVPISNHLYFYWYRQILGQKVEFLVSFYNNEISEKSEIFDDQFSVERPDGSNFTLKIRSTKLEDSAMYFCASRTGVTDTQYFGPGTRLTVL.

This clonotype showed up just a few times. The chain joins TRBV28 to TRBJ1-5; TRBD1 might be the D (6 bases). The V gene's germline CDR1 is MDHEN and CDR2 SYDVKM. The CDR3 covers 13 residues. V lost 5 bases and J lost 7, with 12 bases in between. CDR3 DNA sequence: TGTGCCAGCAGTCAGGGGCTCGAACAGCCCCAGCATTTT. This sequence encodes CASSQGLEQPQHF.

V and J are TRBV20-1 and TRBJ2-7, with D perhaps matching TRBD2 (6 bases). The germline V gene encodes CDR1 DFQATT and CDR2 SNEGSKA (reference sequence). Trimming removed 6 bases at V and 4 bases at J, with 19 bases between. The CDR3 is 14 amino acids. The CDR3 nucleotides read TGCAGTGCCAGGCGGGGCCGCCTATTTTACGAGCAGTACTTC. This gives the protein CSARRGRLFYEQYF.

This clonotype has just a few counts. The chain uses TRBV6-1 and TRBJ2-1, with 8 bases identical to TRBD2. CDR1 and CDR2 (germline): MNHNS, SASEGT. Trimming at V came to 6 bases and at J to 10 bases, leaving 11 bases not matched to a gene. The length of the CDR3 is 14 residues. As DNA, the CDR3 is TGTGCCAGCAGCCCTCGGCGGGGGGATGTGGAGCAGTTCTTC. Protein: CASSPRRGDVEQFF.

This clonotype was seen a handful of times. The CDR3 bases are TGTGCCAGCAGTCCTTCTGGTTTATTCGGGTTCTTC. Translated, it gives CASSPSGLFGFF. This sequence joins TRBV6-2 or TRBV6-3 and TRBJ2-1; D remains ambiguous. Germline CDR1 MNHEY, CDR2 SVGEGT. There are 12 residues in the CDR3. Trimming cost V 5 bases and J 15 bases, with 17 bases left between them.